Below, 24 T cell receptor beta chains from the same sample are listed, as sequenced in a study of CD8 T cells in Susac syndrome. cDNA came from approximately 0.5 to 1 ug RNA primed by random hexamers. Using its own MiXCR run on the immunoSEQ multiplex PCR reads, TCRdb lists one record per CDR3 protein. The sample records about 140,000 distinct CDR3 sequences, approximately 95% being singletons. The sequenced sample consisted of CD4+ T cells from PBMCs. The origin of the receptors is a human donor with multiple sclerosis.

The chain employs TRBV19 and TRBJ1-2; TRBD1 aligns across 8 bases. The CDR3 spans 13 residues. The V gene end was trimmed by 4 bases and the J gene end by 8 bases; junction bases not matched to a gene: 6. The germline V gene encodes CDR1 LNHDA and CDR2 SQIVND (reference sequence). CDR3 protein: CASSTGQGRGYTF. CDR3 nucleotide sequence: TGTGCCAGTAGTACTGGACAGGGACGCGGCTACACCTTC.

The CDR3 DNA follows: TGTGCCAGCAGCCAAGGTCTTTGGACTAGCACTATCTCCTACGAGCAGTACTTC. Protein sequence: CASSQGLWTSTISYEQYF. The chain combines TRBV14 with TRBJ2-7; TRBD2 matches at 8 bases. CDR1 is SGHDN and CDR2 is FVKESK in the germline V gene. V lost 1 base, J lost 0 bases, and 11 bases stayed unmatched. This CDR3 spans 18 amino acids.

The rearrangement links TRBV27 to TRBJ2-2; 10 positions match TRBD2. Germline-derived CDR1 and CDR2 are MNHEY and SMNVEV (reference sequence). V lost 6 bases, J lost 4 bases, and 8 bases stayed unmatched. CDR3 length equals 16 residues. CDR3 sequence reads: CASRKPGLAFTGELFF. Written as DNA, the CDR3 is TGTGCCAGCAGAAAGCCGGGACTAGCGTTCACCGGGGAGCTGTTTTTT.

The chain combines TRBV7-9 with TRBJ2-6, with 8 bases aligning to TRBD1. The CDR3 runs 16 residues. After removal of 6 bases from V and 4 bases from J, the junction contained 8 bases not matched to a gene. In germline, CDR1 is SEHNR, CDR2 FQNEAQ (reference sequence). The CDR3 is CASSFQGATGANVLTF. The CDR3 coding sequence is TGTGCCAGCAGTTTTCAGGGGGCTACGGGGGCCAACGTCCTGACTTTC.

The chain uses TRBV4-2 and TRBJ2-2; no clear D. V was clipped by 1 base and J by 5 bases, with 5 bases between them. Germline lookup yields CDR1 LGHNA and CDR2 YNFKEQ. The CDR3 is 13 amino acids. CDR3: CASSQVGTGELFF. The CDR3 DNA reads TGTGCCAGCAGCCAAGTTGGGACCGGGGAGCTGTTTTTT.

The J gene is TRBJ2-1, the V gene TRBV20-1, with 9 bases matching TRBD1. The germline CDR1 and CDR2 sequences are DFQATT and SNEGSKA (reference sequence). V lost 5 bases and J lost 2; bases outside the gene matches: 4. The CDR3 sequence is 14 residues long. The CDR3 DNA is TGCAGTGCTTATCGGGACAGGGCCTACAATGAGCAGTTCTTC. Amino acid sequence: CSAYRDRAYNEQFF.

V usage is TRBV3-1 and J usage is TRBJ2-5; the D gene is possibly TRBD2 (5 bases). V gave up 6 bases and J gave up 4 bases, with 9 bases separating them. The CDR3 loop spans 12 amino acids. Germline loops: CDR1 LGHDT, CDR2 YNNKEL (reference sequence). Here the CDR3 reads CASRGGGETQYF. For the CDR3, the DNA is TGTGCCAGCAGAGGAGGCGGAGAGACCCAGTACTTC.

V usage is TRBV3-1 and J usage is TRBJ1-2; D perhaps matches TRBD1 (5 bases). V was trimmed by 0 bases and J by 4 bases, leaving 9 bases between them. Germline assignment: CDR1 LGHDT and CDR2 YNNKEL (reference sequence). CDR3 length equals 14 residues. DNA of the CDR3: TGTGCCAGCAGCCAAGAGGGACGGCCCTATGGCTACACCTTC. It specifies CASSQEGRPYGYTF. The full variable domain, in which reference TRBV3-1 and TRBJ1-2 provide the parts outside the CDR3, is DTAVSQTPKYLVTQMGNDKSIKCEQNLGHDTMYWYKQDSKKFLKIMFSYNNKELIINETVPNRFSPKSPDKAHLNLHINSLELGDSAVYFCASSQEGRPYGYTFGSGTRLTVV.

The chain recombines TRBV2 with TRBJ1-4; tentatively, D is TRBD1 (6 bases). This CDR3 is 14 amino acids long. V dropped 7 bases and J dropped 2 bases, with 11 bases sitting between them. Germline CDR1 reads SNHLY; CDR2 reads FYNNEI. DNA for the CDR3: TGTGCCAGCAACAGGGACCGTACTAATGAAAAACTGTTTTTT. This encodes CASNRDRTNEKLFF.

Here the CDR3 reads CASNGQEPYEQYF. The CDR3 DNA sequence: TGTGCCAGCAACGGACAGGAACCCTACGAGCAGTACTTC. The rearrangement joins TRBV12-3 or TRBV12-4 to TRBJ2-7; TRBD1 matches 7 bases. CDR3 length: 13 amino acids. Losses at the gene ends were 7 bases for V and 2 bases for J; bases not matched to a gene: 5.

The chain joins TRBV11-2 to TRBJ2-3; D is undetermined. Germline-derived CDR1 and CDR2 are SGHAT and FQNNGV. Trimming removed 5 bases at V and 1 base at J, with 7 bases between. This CDR3 comprises 13 residues. CDR3 nucleotides: TGTGCCAGCAGCCACGTGGGCACAGATACGCAGTATTTT. Translated: CASSHVGTDTQYF.

The chain joins TRBV28 to TRBJ2-1; 7 bases map to TRBD2. The CDR3 spans 16 residues. With V trimmed by 2 bases and J by 4 bases, 8 bases remained unmatched. Per germline, CDR1 MDHEN and CDR2 SYDVKM. In DNA, the CDR3 is TGTGCCAGCAGTTTAGGGCGCGGGAGAGTATACAATGAGCAGTTCTTC. Translated: CASSLGRGRVYNEQFF.

The chain employs TRBV4-1 and TRBJ2-5; 7 bases align to TRBD2. V lost 4 bases and J lost 4; bases outside the gene matches: 6. The CDR3 totals 14 residues. CDR1 is MGHRA and CDR2 is YSYEKL in the germline V gene. CDR3 sequence reads: CASSLAGVGETQYF. In DNA, the CDR3 is TGCGCCAGCAGCCTCGCGGGAGTGGGAGAGACCCAGTACTTC.

The chain is built from TRBV29-1 and TRBJ2-3; D not certain. CDR1 and CDR2 from the germline V gene are SQVTM and ANQGSEA. Trimming shortened V by 0 bases and J by 4 bases, and 5 bases separated the two germline ends. There are 12 residues in the CDR3. Here the CDR3 reads CSVEDGSDTQYF. As DNA, the CDR3 is TGCAGCGTTGAAGACGGGTCAGATACGCAGTATTTT.

The chain recombines TRBV27 with TRBJ1-1; 9 bases match TRBD1. This CDR3 spans 18 amino acids. Germline assignment: CDR1 MNHEY and CDR2 SMNVEV (reference sequence). The J segment lost 1 base and the V segment lost 2 bases, leaving 11 bases of the junction unmatched. The CDR3 loop is CASSLTPRQGDWNTEAFF. The CDR3 DNA reads as TGTGCCAGCAGTTTAACCCCCAGACAGGGGGACTGGAACACTGAAGCTTTCTTT.

The gene calls are TRBV29-1 and TRBJ2-1; TRBD1 matches at 10 bases. Germline trimming cut 5 bases from V and 6 bases from J; bases unmatched to any gene: 4. Germline lookup yields CDR1 SQVTM and CDR2 ANQGSEA. There are 13 residues in the CDR3. The CDR3 loop is CSVQGDRGNEQFF. The CDR3 DNA reads TGCAGCGTTCAAGGGGACAGGGGCAATGAGCAGTTCTTC.

V is TRBV20-1 and J is TRBJ2-7, with a possible D match to TRBD1 (6 bases). V lost 7 bases to trimming and J lost 3 bases, with 13 bases between them. CDR3 length equals 12 residues. Germline values: CDR1 DFQATT, CDR2 SNEGSKA (reference sequence). The CDR3 DNA is TGCAGTGGTCAGGGGAGAAGCTACGAGCAGTACTTC. Amino acids: CSGQGRSYEQYF.

The chain links TRBV30 to TRBJ2-3; D remains unclear. Trimming cost V 2 bases and J 0 bases, with 9 bases left between them. Germline V gene lookup returns CDR1 GTSNPN and CDR2 SVGIG (reference sequence). The CDR3 extends over 14 amino acids. CDR3 loop: CAWSPQRSTDTQYF. The CDR3 region has the DNA TGTGCCTGGAGTCCCCAGCGAAGCACAGATACGCAGTATTTT.

The V call is TRBV3-1, the J call TRBJ1-1; TRBD1 matches 12 bases. The CDR3 has 14 amino acids. V shed 5 bases, J shed 10 bases, and the junction held 8 bases outside the gene matches. Germline assignment: CDR1 LGHDT and CDR2 YNNKEL (reference sequence). The CDR3: CASSYGTGGEIAFF. The CDR3 bases are TGTGCCAGCAGCTACGGGACAGGGGGCGAGATAGCTTTCTTT.

The table lists this clonotype with a count of one. This chain connects TRBV20-1 to TRBJ1-5; 7 nucleotides agree with TRBD1. V lost 0 bases to trimming and J lost 7 bases; unmatched junction nucleotides: 6. Germline V gene sequence: CDR1 DFQATT, CDR2 SNEGSKA (reference sequence). The CDR3 contains 14 residues. This CDR3 reads CSARERQGWQPQHF. The CDR3 bases are TGCAGTGCTAGAGAAAGACAGGGTTGGCAGCCCCAGCATTTT.

The rearrangement joins TRBV5-4 to TRBJ1-1; weak D call: TRBD1 (5 bases). The germline CDR1 and CDR2 sequences are SGHNT and YYREEE (reference sequence). Trimming pared 4 bases from V and 0 bases from J, leaving 19 bases between. The CDR3 totals 17 residues. The chain's CDR3 is CASSPPGTPGMNTEAFF. Here the CDR3 DNA reads TGTGCCAGCAGCCCCCCCGGGACCCCCGGCATGAACACTGAAGCTTTCTTT.

This clonotype was recorded a few times. The gene calls are TRBV2 and TRBJ1-1; 9 nucleotides agree with TRBD1. V lost 5 bases, J lost 1 base, and 2 bases stayed unmatched. The V gene's germline CDR1 is SNHLY and CDR2 FYNNEI. This CDR3 contains 14 residues. In DNA, the CDR3 is TGTGCCAGCAGTCTGGACAGGGGGAACACTGAAGCTTTCTTT. The encoded protein is CASSLDRGNTEAFF.

The V call is TRBV18, the J call TRBJ1-2; D ambiguous. CDR1 and CDR2 (germline): KGHSH, LQKENI. The germline V and J ends were trimmed by 2 bases and 3 bases, with 10 bases remaining between them. The CDR3 runs 14 residues. CDR3 residues: CASSPAESYYGYTF. CDR3 nucleotide sequence: TGTGCCAGCTCACCAGCAGAAAGTTACTATGGCTACACCTTC.

The V and J genes are TRBV9 and TRBJ2-3; no definite D call. Germline CDR1 reads SGDLS; CDR2 reads YYNGEE. V was pared by 2 bases and J by 0 bases, with 16 bases between. The CDR3 is made up of 17 amino acids. CDR3 amino acids: CASSVQSFTASTDTQYF. CDR3 bases: TGTGCCAGCAGCGTCCAAAGTTTTACGGCTAGCACAGATACGCAGTATTTT.